What follows describes a single T cell receptor (beta chain). The data derive from a study of T cells in tumors after PD-1 blockade. Germline V CDR1 and CDR2: LNHNV, YYDKDF (reference sequence). V shed 4 bases, J shed 7 bases, and the junction held 5 bases outside the gene matches. CDR3 size: 14 residues. TCRdb's copy holds only in-frame clones and misses some; the assay was immunoSEQ multiplex PCR. Among roughly 59,000 clones, about four fifths were seen once, and the ten largest hold around 15%. This receptor was obtained from a human donor with basal cell carcinoma. The input for sequencing was PBMCs, taken before anti-PD-1 treatment. The chain links TRBV15 to TRBJ2-7; 12 bases match TRBD2. The CDR3 region is CATSTGGLAGEQYF. CDR3 sequence (DNA): TGTGCCACCAGCACTGGCGGACTAGCGGGGGAGCAGTACTTC.